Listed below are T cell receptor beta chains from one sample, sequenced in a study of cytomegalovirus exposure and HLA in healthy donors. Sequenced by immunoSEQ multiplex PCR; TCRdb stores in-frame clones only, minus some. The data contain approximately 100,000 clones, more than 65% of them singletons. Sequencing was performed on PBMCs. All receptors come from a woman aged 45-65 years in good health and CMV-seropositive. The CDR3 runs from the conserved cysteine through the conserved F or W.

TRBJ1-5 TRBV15 CATSRVQGGNQPQHF
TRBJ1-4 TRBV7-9 CASSPHTWEANEKLFF
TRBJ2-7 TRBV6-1 CASSEGLASYEQYF
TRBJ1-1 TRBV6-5 CASRELGGSTEAFF
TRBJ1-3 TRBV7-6 CASSLKFRNTIYF
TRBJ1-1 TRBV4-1 CASSQRPGWNTEAFF
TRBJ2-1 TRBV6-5 CASGQGPYNEQFF
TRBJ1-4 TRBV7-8 CASSYTAGQLFF
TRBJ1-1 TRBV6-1 CASIKKGTLNTEAFF
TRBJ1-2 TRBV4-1 CASSQGWMESANYGYTF
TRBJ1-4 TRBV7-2 CASSLVSVGGFSTNEKLFF
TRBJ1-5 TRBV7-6 CASSSQGPGQPQHF
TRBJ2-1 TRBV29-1 CSVEERGGQGEQFF
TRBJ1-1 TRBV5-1 CASSLERQTNTEAFF
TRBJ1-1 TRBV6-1 CASSLGQTTQAFF
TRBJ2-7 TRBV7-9 CASSLRTTDYEQYF
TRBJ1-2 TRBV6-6 CASSYNQGAGGYTF
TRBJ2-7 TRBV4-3 CASSQETPSVSSYEQYF
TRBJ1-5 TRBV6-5 CASRRGQASNQPQHF
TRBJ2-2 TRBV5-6 CASSFLTSANTGELFF
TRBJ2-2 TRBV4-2 CASSQGKRGLNTGELFF
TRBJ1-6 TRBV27 CASRWATGVRPNSPLHF
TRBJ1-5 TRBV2 CASSVFVQPQHF
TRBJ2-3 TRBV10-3 CAISEAGVSTDTQYF
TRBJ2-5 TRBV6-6 CASSEGGGLETQYF
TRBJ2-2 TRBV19 CASSISWGGNTGELFF
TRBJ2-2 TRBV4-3 CASSQEITGANTGELFF
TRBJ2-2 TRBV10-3 CAIEPGLNTGELFF
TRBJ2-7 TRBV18 CASSLSGGAYEQYF
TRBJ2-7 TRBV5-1 CASSPPKSFADSSYEQYF
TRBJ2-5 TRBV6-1 CASKTGSVETQYF
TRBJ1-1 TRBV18 CASSQGQGGTGTEAFF
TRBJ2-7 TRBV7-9 CASSSYDNSYEQYF
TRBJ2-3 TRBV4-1 CASSQDPEGGETDTQYF
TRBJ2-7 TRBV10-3 CAISVRGSSYEQYF
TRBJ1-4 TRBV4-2 CASSQLQGGGEKLFF
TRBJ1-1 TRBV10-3 CAISKQGTDTEAFF
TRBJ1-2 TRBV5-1 CASSLDGQAGYGYTF
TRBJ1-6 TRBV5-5 CASSQTGEFYNSPLHF
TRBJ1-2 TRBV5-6 CASSYPTGAGGYTF
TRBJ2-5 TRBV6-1 CASLRDRAGMETQYF
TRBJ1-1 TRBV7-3 CASSPSGVRNTEAFF
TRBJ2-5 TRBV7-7 CASSLAGLGETQYF
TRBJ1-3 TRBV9 CASSVLGAGNTIYF
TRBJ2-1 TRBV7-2 CASSSGTASDEQFF
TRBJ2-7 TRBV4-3 CASSHRGLAGEQYF
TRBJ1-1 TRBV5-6 CASSIPPGQMNTEAFF
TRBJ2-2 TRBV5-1 CASSLAAGGSGELFF
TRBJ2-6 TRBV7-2 CASSLEGGGSGANVLTF